These 9 T cell receptor beta chains were sequenced from one sample in a study of T cells in Graves' hyperthyroidism and ophthalmopathy. RNA transcripts served as the template for amplifying TCR beta CDR3 regions. The TCR CDR3 was amplified in a first-round RT-PCR using the HTBI primer set. TCRdb ran MiXCR on the multiplex PCR reads and lists one entry per CDR3 protein. The table has a few hundred thousand distinct CDR3 sequences, less than 20% seen once. The sequenced sample was blood. These receptors were collected from a woman in her 30s with Graves' hyperthyroidism.

This clonotype was detected a few times. The J gene is TRBJ2-7, the V gene TRBV4-2; D possibly corresponds to TRBD1 (7 bases). Germline V gives CDR1 LGHNA, CDR2 YNFKEQ. V was cut by 1 base and J by 3 bases, with 13 bases left in between. The CDR3 is made up of 15 amino acids. This chain's CDR3 is CASSQVRGDHYEQYF. The CDR3, as DNA: TGTGCCAGCAGCCAAGTCAGGGGGGATCACTACGAGCAGTACTTC.

This clonotype came up many times. The chain joins TRBV9 to TRBJ2-2; D call uncertain. V lost 1 base and J lost 3, with 13 bases in between. The CDR3 spans 16 residues. Germline V CDR1 and CDR2: SGDLS, YYNGEE. The CDR3 protein is CASSVLSRSYTGELFF. The CDR3 DNA sequence: TGTGCCAGCAGCGTATTGTCCAGGTCTTACACCGGGGAGCTGTTTTTT.

A remark on this clonotype: Possible read error: a much larger clone is one base away. The chain uses TRBV11-1 and TRBJ1-1, with D possibly TRBD1 on 5 matching bases. V lost 5 bases and J 4 bases, leaving 14 bases between the germline ends. Germline CDR1 is SGHAT and CDR2 is FQDESV (reference sequence). The CDR3 has 14 residues. CDR3 DNA: TGTGCCAGCAGCATCCGACGGGGCGGCACTGAAGCTTTCTTT. Protein: CASSIRRGGTEAFF. Full variable domain (outside the CDR3, taken from reference TRBV11-1 and TRBJ1-1): EAEVAQSPRYKITEKSQAVAFWCDPISGHATLYWYRQILGQGPELLVQFQDESVVDDSQLPKDRFSAERLKGVDSTLKIQPAELGDSAMYLCASSIRRGGTEAFFGQGTRLTVV.

The rearrangement joins TRBV9 to TRBJ2-5; 9 bases line up with TRBD2. The CDR3 is 14 residues long. V was pared by 4 bases and J by 5 bases, with 6 bases of the junction left unmatched. Germline loops: CDR1 SGDLS, CDR2 YYNGEE. The CDR3 here is CASSWEAGGETQYF. For the CDR3, the DNA is TGTGCCAGCAGCTGGGAGGCGGGAGGGGAGACCCAGTACTTC.

This clonotype has ten or more counts. The chain carries TRBV5-1 and TRBJ2-3, with D unresolved. Trimming left V 4 bases short and J 5 bases short, with 8 bases between. This CDR3 has 12 residues. The germline CDR1 and CDR2 sequences are SGHRS and YFSETQ. The CDR3 nucleotides read TGCGCCAGCAGCCATGATAGAGATACGCAGTATTTT. It encodes CASSHDRDTQYF.

This clonotype was counted at least ten times. The rearrangement joins TRBV12-3 or TRBV12-4 to TRBJ1-2; D is undetermined. Deletions cut 3 bases from V and 4 bases from J, with 12 bases between. CDR3 length: 14 residues. CDR3 sequence reads: CASSFEAIGYGYTF. The CDR3 nucleotides are TGTGCCAGCAGTTTTGAGGCAATCGGCTATGGCTACACCTTC.

Only a few counts were recorded for this clonotype. The chain couples TRBV10-2 to TRBJ2-1, with TRBD2 matching over 7 bases. The J segment lost 3 bases and the V segment lost 6 bases, leaving 8 bases of the junction unmatched. The germline V gene encodes CDR1 WSHSY and CDR2 SAAADI. CDR3 length: 15 residues. The DNA for the CDR3 is TGCGCCAGCAGGGGGCTAGCGGCTAACTACAATGAGCAGTTCTTC. Protein: CASRGLAANYNEQFF.

J is TRBJ2-7 and V is TRBV11-2; the D gene is possibly TRBD2 (5 bases). Trimming left V 5 bases short and J 4 bases short, with 15 bases between. The germline V gene has CDR1 SGHAT and CDR2 FQNNGV. The CDR3 extends over 14 amino acids. CDR3 protein: CASSDGIGVYEQYF. As DNA, the CDR3 is TGTGCCAGCAGCGACGGGATAGGAGTATACGAGCAGTACTTC.

The table lists this clonotype with a few counts. The V call is TRBV9, the J call TRBJ2-2, with 14 bases aligning to TRBD2. The V gene end was trimmed by 0 bases and the J gene end by 1 base; junction bases not matched to a gene: 2. Looked up from germline, CDR1 is SGDLS and CDR2 is YYNGEE. CDR3 length: 18 residues. CDR3 sequence reads: CASSVEGTSGRNTGELFF. CDR3 sequence (DNA): TGTGCCAGCAGCGTAGAAGGGACTAGCGGGAGGAACACCGGGGAGCTGTTTTTT.